This T cell receptor (beta chain) was recovered during a study of T cells in Graves' hyperthyroidism and ophthalmopathy. Study outcomes and limitations: Most thyroid clonotypes expanded above 0.001 appeared in blood too.

This clonotype was seen ten or more times. What it recognizes is unknown. TCR beta CDR3 regions were amplified from RNA. In the first-round RT-PCR of the TCR CDR3, the HTBI primer set was used. Using its own MiXCR run on the multiplex PCR reads, TCRdb lists one record per CDR3 protein. The table records about 610,000 distinct CDR3 sequences, roughly 46% of them present only once. Among the patients, aged 18 to 65, hyperthyroidism was newly diagnosed and had lasted under 2 months. The germline V and J ends were trimmed by 0 bases and 2 bases, with 8 bases remaining between them. The CDR3 contains 15 residues. Germline V gene sequence: CDR1 LGHNA, CDR2 YNFKEQ.

The source of this sequence is a woman between 18 and 30 years old with Graves' hyperthyroidism. The genes are TRBV4-2 and TRBJ1-3; no clear D. The sequencing input was peripheral blood or thyroid tissue (not recorded which). The CDR3 region has the DNA TGTGCCAGCAGCCAAGATCTGCTAGCTGGAAACACCATATATTTT. As protein: CASSQDLLAGNTIYF.